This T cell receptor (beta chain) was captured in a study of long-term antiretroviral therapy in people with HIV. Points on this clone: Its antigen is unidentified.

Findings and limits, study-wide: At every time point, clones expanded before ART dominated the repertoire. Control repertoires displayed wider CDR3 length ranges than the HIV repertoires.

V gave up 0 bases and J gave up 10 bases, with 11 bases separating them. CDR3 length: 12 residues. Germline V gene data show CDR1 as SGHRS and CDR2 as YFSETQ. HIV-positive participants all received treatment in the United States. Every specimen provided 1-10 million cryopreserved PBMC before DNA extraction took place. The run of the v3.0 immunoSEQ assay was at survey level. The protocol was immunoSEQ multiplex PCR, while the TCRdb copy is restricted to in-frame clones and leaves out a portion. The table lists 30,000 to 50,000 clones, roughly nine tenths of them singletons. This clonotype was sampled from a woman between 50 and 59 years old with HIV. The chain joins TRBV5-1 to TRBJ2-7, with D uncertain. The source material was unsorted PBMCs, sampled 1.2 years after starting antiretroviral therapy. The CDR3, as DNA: TGCGCCAGCAGCTTGGCCGGGCATTATCAGTACTTC. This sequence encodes CASSLAGHYQYF.